This T cell receptor (beta chain) was sequenced during a study of T-cell reconstitution after alpha-beta-depleted transplantation in children. During its preparation, the TCRbeta library received unique molecular identifiers. From the PCR reads, TCRdb called clonotypes with MiXCR, one entry per CDR3 protein. The sample lists some 840,000 distinct CDR3 sequences, roughly 15% seen once, with around 5.3% in the top ten. The study, taken as a whole, reports: Newly made T cells mostly supplied T-cell counts and diversity one year after transplant. Surviving recipient T cells and thymic progenitors accounted for the high day-60 TCRbeta diversity observed in some patients.

V gave up 7 bases and J gave up 6 bases; unmatched junction bases: 8. The CDR3 runs 13 residues. The germline gives CDR1 SQVTM, CDR2 ANQGSEA. This clonotype appeared many times. Its antigen is currently unknown. The rearrangement joins TRBV29-1 to TRBJ2-5; 10 positions agree with TRBD1. The sequence derives from a male patient aged 10-17 years who had a stem cell transplant for acute lymphoblastic leukemia, so the T cells may come from the graft donor. The material was PBMCs, mostly from graft donor cells, obtained 360 days after TCRalphabeta/CD19-depleted stem cell transplant. This CDR3 reads CSGKTGGIKTQYF. For the CDR3, the DNA is TGCAGCGGGAAGACAGGGGGCATAAAGACCCAGTACTTC.